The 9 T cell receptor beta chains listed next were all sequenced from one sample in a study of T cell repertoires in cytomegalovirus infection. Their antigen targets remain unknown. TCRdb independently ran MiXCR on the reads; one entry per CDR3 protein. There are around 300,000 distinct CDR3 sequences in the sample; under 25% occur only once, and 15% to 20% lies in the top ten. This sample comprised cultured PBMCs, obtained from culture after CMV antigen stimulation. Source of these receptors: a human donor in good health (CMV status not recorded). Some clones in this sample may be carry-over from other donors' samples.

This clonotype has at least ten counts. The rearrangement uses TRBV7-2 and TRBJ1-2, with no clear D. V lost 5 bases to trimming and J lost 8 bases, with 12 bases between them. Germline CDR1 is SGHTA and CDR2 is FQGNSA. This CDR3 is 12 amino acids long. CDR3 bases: TGTGCCAGCAGCCCCCGGGTGGGGGGCTACACCTTC. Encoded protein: CASSPRVGGYTF.

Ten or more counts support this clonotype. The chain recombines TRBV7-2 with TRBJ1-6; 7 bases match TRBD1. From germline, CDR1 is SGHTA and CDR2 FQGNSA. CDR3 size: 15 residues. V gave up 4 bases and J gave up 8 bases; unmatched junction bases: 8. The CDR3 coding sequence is TGTGCCAGCAGCTCGTACAGGGGCGGTGATTCACCCCTCCACTTT. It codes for CASSSYRGGDSPLHF. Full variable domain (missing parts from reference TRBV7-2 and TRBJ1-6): GAGVSQSPSNKVTEKGKDVELRCDPISGHTALYWYRQSLGQGLEFLIYFQGNSAPDKSGLPSDRFSAERTGGSVSTLTIQRTQQEDSAVYLCASSSYRGGDSPLHFGNGTRLTVT.

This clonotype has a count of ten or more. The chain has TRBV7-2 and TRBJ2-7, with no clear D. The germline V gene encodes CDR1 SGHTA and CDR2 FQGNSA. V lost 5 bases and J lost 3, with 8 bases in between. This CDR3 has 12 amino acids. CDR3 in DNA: TGTGCCAGCAGCCCCTCCGGCTACGAGCAGTACTTC. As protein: CASSPSGYEQYF.

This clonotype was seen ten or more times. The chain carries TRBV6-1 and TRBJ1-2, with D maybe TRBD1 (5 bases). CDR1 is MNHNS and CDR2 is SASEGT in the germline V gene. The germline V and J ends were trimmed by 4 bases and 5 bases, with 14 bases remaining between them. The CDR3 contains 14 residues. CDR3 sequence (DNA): TGTGCCAGCAGTGCCCCAGGGTCATCGTATGGCTACACCTTC. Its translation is CASSAPGSSYGYTF.

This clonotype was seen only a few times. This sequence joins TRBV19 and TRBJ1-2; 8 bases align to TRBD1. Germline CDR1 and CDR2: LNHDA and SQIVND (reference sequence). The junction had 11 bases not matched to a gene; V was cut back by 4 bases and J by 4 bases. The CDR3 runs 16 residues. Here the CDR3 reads CASSTRTGNFGYGYTF. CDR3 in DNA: TGTGCCAGTAGTACGAGGACAGGGAATTTTGGCTATGGCTACACCTTC.

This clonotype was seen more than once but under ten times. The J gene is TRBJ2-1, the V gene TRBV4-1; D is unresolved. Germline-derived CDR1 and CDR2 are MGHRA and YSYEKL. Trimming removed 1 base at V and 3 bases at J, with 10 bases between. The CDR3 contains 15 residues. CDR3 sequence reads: CASSQGTNNYNEQFF. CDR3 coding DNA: TGCGCCAGCAGCCAAGGAACTAACAACTACAATGAGCAGTTCTTC.

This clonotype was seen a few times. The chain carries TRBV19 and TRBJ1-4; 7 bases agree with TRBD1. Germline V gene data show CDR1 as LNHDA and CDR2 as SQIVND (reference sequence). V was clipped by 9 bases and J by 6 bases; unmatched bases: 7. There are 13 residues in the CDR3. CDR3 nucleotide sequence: TGTGCCAGCTCAAGGGGGCGAGATGAAAAACTGTTTTTT. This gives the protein CASSRGRDEKLFF.

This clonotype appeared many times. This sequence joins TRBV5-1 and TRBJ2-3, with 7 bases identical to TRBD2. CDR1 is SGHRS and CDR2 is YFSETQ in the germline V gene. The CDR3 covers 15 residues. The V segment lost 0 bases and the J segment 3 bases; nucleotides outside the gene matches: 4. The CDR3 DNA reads TGCGCCAGCAGCTTGGGGGGGGGACTTACAGATACGCAGTATTTT. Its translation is CASSLGGGLTDTQYF.

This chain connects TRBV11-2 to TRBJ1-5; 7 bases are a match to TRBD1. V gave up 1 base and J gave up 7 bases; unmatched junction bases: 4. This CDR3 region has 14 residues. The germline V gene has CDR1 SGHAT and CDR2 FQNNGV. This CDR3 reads CASSLVGRGQPQHF. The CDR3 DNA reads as TGTGCCAGCAGCTTAGTAGGCAGGGGGCAGCCCCAGCATTTT.